This T cell receptor beta chain stems from a study of blood T cell repertoires in COVID-19. Enrolment of Seattle patients took place during active infection, and they were followed longitudinally. The CDR3 has 16 amino acids. V shed 5 bases and J 9 bases; nucleotides not matched to a gene: 13. Looked up from germline, CDR1 is LNHDA and CDR2 is SQIVND (reference sequence). Generated by immunoSEQ multiplex PCR, the TCRdb table keeps only in-frame clones and is missing some. The sample lists around 77,000 clones, 75% to 85% occurring once. Material: peripheral blood. This receptor was taken from a man between 25 and 39 years old with COVID-19, enrolled during active disease. J is TRBJ2-7 and V is TRBV19; TRBD2 matches at 13 bases. The CDR3 loop is CASSPTAGTSGTGQYF. CDR3 sequence (DNA): TGTGCCAGTAGTCCCACTGCCGGGACTAGCGGGACGGGGCAGTACTTC. Looking up the rest from reference TRBV19 and TRBJ2-7 gives the full variable domain: DGGITQSPKYLFRKEGQNVTLSCEQNLNHDAMYWYRQDPGQGLRLIYYSQIVNDFQKGDIAEGYSVSREKKESFPLTVTSAQKNPTAFYLCASSPTAGTSGTGQYFGPGTRLTVT.